These 27 T cell receptor beta chains were sequenced from one sample in a study of spatial heterogeneity in lung cancer. Points from the study as a whole: Tumor mutation count correlated with how many alpha and beta TCRs expanded intratumorally.

TCRdb fed the 5' RACE reads into MiXCR, producing one record per CDR3 protein. The sample contains approximately 4,600 distinct CDR3 sequences, about 8% of which appear only once. Their recognized antigens are unknown. Time point noted: sample taken at primary tumor resection. The input for sequencing was lung tumor tissue, taken at surgery. All receptors come from a male donor with early-stage non-small cell lung cancer.

This clonotype ranks as medium-sized (0.01 to 0.1%). J is TRBJ2-5 and V is TRBV19; 8 bases align to TRBD2. Germline assignment: CDR1 LNHDA and CDR2 SQIVND (reference sequence). The J segment lost 6 bases and the V segment lost 5 bases, leaving 8 bases of the junction unmatched. The CDR3 has 14 amino acids. The CDR3 DNA is TGTGCCAGTAGTGTACAGGGACTAGAACAGACCCAGTACTTC. Its protein product is CASSVQGLEQTQYF.

This clonotype is medium-sized within its sample. The chain uses TRBV3-1 and TRBJ1-3; D gene unclear. The germline V gene has CDR1 LGHDT and CDR2 YNNKEL (reference sequence). The CDR3 spans 15 residues. V was shortened by 0 bases and J by 3 bases, with 9 bases between the two germline ends. CDR3 in amino acids: CASSQERSGGNTIYF. CDR3 coding DNA: TGTGCCAGCAGCCAAGAGCGCTCAGGTGGAAACACCATATATTTT.

By proportion, this clonotype is medium-sized. The rearrangement uses TRBV11-2 and TRBJ1-2; the D is unclear. Germline values: CDR1 SGHAT, CDR2 FQNNGV. V lost 2 bases and J lost 8, with 18 bases in between. This CDR3 has 15 amino acids. The chain's CDR3 is CASSLRPDGAGGYTF. The CDR3 bases are TGTGCCAGCAGCTTAAGACCCGACGGTGCCGGGGGCTACACCTTC.

The J gene is TRBJ2-7, the V gene TRBV6-5, with TRBD2 matching 14 bases. The germline V gene has CDR1 MNHEY and CDR2 SVGAGI. The CDR3 runs 17 residues. V shed 6 bases and J 0 bases; nucleotides not matched to a gene: 7. The CDR3 spells CASRSGGLAGVSYEQYF. For the CDR3, the DNA is TGTGCCAGCAGGTCGGGGGGACTAGCGGGAGTCTCCTACGAGCAGTACTTC.

This clonotype has ten or more counts. The CDR3 end shows no conserved phenylalanine or tryptophan, and so a read error is likely. The DNA is left out, because the CDR3 cannot be placed on it with certainty; the CDR3 is given as TCRdb lists it. The rearrangement joins TRBV27 to TRBJ2-7; the D call of TRBD1 is as the table states it, not checked on the DNA. CDR1 MNHEY and CDR2 SMNVEV come from the germline V gene (reference sequence). The CDR3 is 11 amino acids long, termini counted. CDR3 amino acids: CASTRGRGTEG.

This clonotype has a count of ten or more. This rearrangement joins TRBV20-1 to TRBJ2-3, with TRBD1 identical over 10 bases. The CDR3 loop spans 14 amino acids. CDR1 is DFQATT and CDR2 is SNEGSKA in the germline V gene (reference sequence). Trimming removed 6 bases from V and 2 bases from J; junction bases left unmatched: 5. CDR3 in DNA: TGCAGTGCCAAAGACAGGGGGCTCACAGATACGCAGTATTTT. Protein: CSAKDRGLTDTQYF.

This clonotype has ten or more counts. V and J are TRBV10-1 and TRBJ2-1, with D perhaps TRBD2 (5 bases). The V end lost 0 bases, the J end lost 4 bases, and 13 bases lay between the germline ends. The CDR3 is 16 amino acids. CDR1 WNHNN and CDR2 SYGVQD come from the germline V gene (reference sequence). The CDR3, as DNA: TGCGCCAGCAGTGAGTCGGCCAGCGGAGAATACAATGAGCAGTTCTTC. This gives the protein CASSESASGEYNEQFF.

In its sample, this clonotype ranks as medium-sized. Since no conserved phenylalanine or tryptophan closes the CDR3, a read error is the likely cause. Because the CDR3's place on the DNA is in doubt, the DNA is left out and the CDR3 is given as listed by TCRdb. The J gene is TRBJ2-2, the V gene TRBV6-5; TRBD1, as called in the table, went unchecked against the DNA. CDR1 is MNHEY and CDR2 is SVGAGI in the germline V gene. The CDR3 is 10 residues long, counting both termini. CDR3 amino acids: CASSRYPGHQ.

This clonotype has a count of ten or more. V and J are TRBV7-9 and TRBJ2-7; 7 bases line up with TRBD2. The length of the CDR3 is 15 residues. J gave up 4 bases and V 1 base, and 7 bases lay outside the gene matches. Germline-derived CDR1 and CDR2 are SEHNR and FQNEAQ (reference sequence). The CDR3 is CASSLDPGREYEQYF. In DNA form, the CDR3 reads TGTGCCAGCAGCTTAGATCCGGGGAGGGAATACGAGCAGTACTTC. Filled out from reference TRBV7-9 and TRBJ2-7, the complete variable domain reads DTGVSQNPRHKITKRGQNVTFRCDPISEHNRLYWYRQTLGQGPEFLTYFQNEAQLEKSRLLSDRFSAERPKGSFSTLEIQRTEQGDSAMYLCASSLDPGREYEQYFGPGTRLTVT.

This clonotype is labeled medium-sized. This chain links TRBV12-3 or TRBV12-4 with TRBJ2-1, with 10 bases identical to TRBD2. With 2 bases clipped from V and 2 bases from J, the junction kept 3 bases outside the gene matches. The CDR3 length is 16 residues. The CDR3 loop is CASSLNSGRAYNEQFF. The CDR3 region has the DNA TGTGCCAGCAGTTTAAACAGCGGGAGGGCCTACAATGAGCAGTTCTTC.

This clonotype counts as medium-sized. V gene TRBV6-2 or TRBV6-3 combines with J gene TRBJ2-7, with 7 bases fitting TRBD1. The CDR3 is made up of 16 amino acids. V lost 0 bases and J lost 3; bases outside the gene matches: 8. Germline V lookup: CDR1 MNHEY, CDR2 SVGEGT. The CDR3 sequence is CASSYSFYRGYYEQYF. The CDR3 DNA reads TGTGCCAGCAGTTACTCGTTCTACAGGGGTTACTACGAGCAGTACTTC.

As to this clonotype: Since a much larger clone is just one base distant, this may be a read error. This sequence joins TRBV2 and TRBJ2-1; D is possibly TRBD2 (6 bases). The CDR3 covers 14 residues. The germline V gene encodes CDR1 SNHLY and CDR2 FYNNEI. The CDR3 sequence: CASQRASSYNEQSF. The CDR3 nucleotides read TGTGCCAGCCAGCGGGCTAGCTCCTACAATGAGCAGTCCTTC.

This clonotype ranks as medium-sized (0.01 to 0.1%). This chain connects TRBV7-2 to TRBJ2-5; D may be TRBD1 (5 bases). CDR3 length: 14 amino acids. Trimming pared 8 bases from V and 2 bases from J, leaving 15 bases between. The germline gives CDR1 SGHTA, CDR2 FQGNSA. The DNA of the CDR3 is TGTGCCAGCCCGCCCTATGGACATCAAGAGACCCAGTACTTC. It translates to CASPPYGHQETQYF.

This clonotype is medium-sized within its sample. V is TRBV7-6 and J is TRBJ2-2, with 8 bases fitting TRBD2. This CDR3 is 15 amino acids long. Trimming at V came to 0 bases and at J to 4 bases, leaving 1 base not matched to a gene. Germline values: CDR1 SGHVS, CDR2 FNYEAQ. CDR3 sequence: CASSLAGRATGELFF. In nucleotides, the CDR3 is TGTGCCAGCAGCTTAGCCGGGAGGGCCACCGGGGAGCTGTTTTTT.

By sample share, this clonotype is medium-sized. This chain uses TRBV3-1 with TRBJ2-1; D unresolved. Trimming stripped 4 bases from V and 6 bases from J, with 7 bases between. The CDR3 length is 12 residues. Germline loops: CDR1 LGHDT, CDR2 YNNKEL (reference sequence). The CDR3 DNA follows: TGTGCCAGCAGCCGTTGGGGCAATGAGCAGTTCTTC. Its translation is CASSRWGNEQFF.

This clonotype has ten or more counts. This chain joins TRBV30 and TRBJ2-1, with D possibly being TRBD1 or TRBD2 (5 bases each). Germline V gene lookup returns CDR1 GTSNPN and CDR2 SVGIG (reference sequence). CDR3 size: 9 residues. V lost 5 bases and J 9 bases, leaving 5 bases between the germline ends. CDR3 residues: CAWGGEQFF. As DNA, the CDR3 is TGTGCCTGGGGGGGTGAGCAGTTCTTC.

The chain has TRBV7-2 and TRBJ1-5, with D possibly being TRBD1 (5 bases). The V end lost 3 bases, the J end lost 2 bases, and 14 bases lay between the germline ends. This CDR3 has 16 residues. Germline CDR1 SGHTA, CDR2 FQGNSA. CDR3 nucleotides: TGTGCCAGCAGCTTCGACAGTAGGTTAGGCAATCAGCCCCAGCATTTT. It translates to CASSFDSRLGNQPQHF.

The chain combines TRBV6-1 with TRBJ1-3; 7 bases are shared with TRBD1. This CDR3 comprises 16 residues. J gave up 0 bases and V 6 bases, and 8 bases lay outside the gene matches. In germline, CDR1 is MNHNS, CDR2 SASEGT. The CDR3 nucleotides are TGTGCCAGCAGCTACAGGGGCTCGAGCTCTGGAAACACCATATATTTT. It codes for CASSYRGSSSGNTIYF.

By its share, this clonotype is medium-sized. V is TRBV12-3 or TRBV12-4 and J is TRBJ1-2; no firm D call. This CDR3 has 10 amino acids. The ends were cut back, 5 bases at V and 12 bases at J, with 10 bases in the middle. CDR3 in amino acids: CASSVTLNTF. The CDR3, as DNA: TGTGCCAGCAGTGTGACTCTCAACACCTTC.

This clonotype is medium-sized within its sample. CDR3 in amino acids: CASSYWETGELFF. The CDR3 DNA reads TGTGCCAGCAGTTACTGGGAAACCGGGGAGCTGTTTTTT. The chain combines TRBV6-2 or TRBV6-3 with TRBJ2-2; D is uncertain. The length of the CDR3 is 13 residues. Germline loops: CDR1 MNHEY, CDR2 SVGEGT. Trimming stripped 1 base from V and 5 bases from J, with 5 bases between.

Judged by abundance, this clonotype is medium-sized. The CDR3 DNA reads TGTGCCAGCAGTTTTCCGGACGGACTTCTCTCCTACAATGAGCAGTTCTTC. This codes for CASSFPDGLLSYNEQFF. J is TRBJ2-1 and V is TRBV28; maybe TRBD2 (5 bases). This CDR3 region has 17 residues. The germline gives CDR1 MDHEN, CDR2 SYDVKM. Trimming cost V 3 bases and J 0 bases, with 15 bases left between them.

This clonotype is medium-sized (0.01 to 0.1%) in the sample. The chain joins TRBV4-2 to TRBJ2-2; 16 positions match TRBD2. Germline CDR1 reads LGHNA; CDR2 reads YNFKEQ. The CDR3 totals 20 residues. The V segment lost 3 bases and the J segment 3 bases; nucleotides outside the gene matches: 10. The CDR3 here is CASSQEGTGTSGGDTGELFF. The DNA of the CDR3 is TGTGCCAGCAGCCAGGAGGGGACCGGGACTAGCGGGGGGGACACCGGGGAGCTGTTTTTT.

A few counts support this clonotype. CDR3 DNA: TGTGCCAGCAGCGAGGGACTAGTCGGGGAGCTGTTTTTT. Encoded protein: CASSEGLVGELFF. V is TRBV9 and J is TRBJ2-2; 8 positions match TRBD2. The CDR3 is 13 residues long. The V segment lost 3 bases and the J segment 7 bases; nucleotides outside the gene matches: 2. CDR1 and CDR2 from the germline V gene are SGDLS and YYNGEE.

This clonotype appeared many times. The J gene is TRBJ2-1, the V gene TRBV9, with TRBD2 as a possible D gene (6 bases). CDR1 and CDR2 (germline): SGDLS, YYNGEE. Trimming cost V 4 bases and J 6 bases, with 26 bases left between them. The CDR3 has 18 residues. The CDR3, as DNA: TGTGCCAGCAGCCCCCCGACGGGGGTCCTAGCAACTCTCAATGAGCAGTTCTTC. This translates into CASSPPTGVLATLNEQFF. Combining the CDR3 with reference TRBV9 and TRBJ2-1 gives the whole variable domain DSGVTQTPKHLITATGQRVTLRCSPRSGDLSVYWYQQSLDQGLQFLIQYYNGEERAKGNILERFSAQQFPDLHSELNLSSLELGDSALYFCASSPPTGVLATLNEQFFGPGTRLTVL.

Of note for this clonotype: One junction end disagrees with the germline gene, perhaps due to a read error. The chain is built from TRBV11-2 and TRBJ1-6; TRBD1 is a possible D gene (5 bases). The CDR3 runs 15 residues. The germline V gene encodes CDR1 SGHAT and CDR2 FQNNGV. For the CDR3, the DNA is TGTGTCAGCAGCCTAGGGGCCAGGTTTCATTCACCCCTCCACTTT. The encoded protein is CVSSLGARFHSPLHF.

V is TRBV29-1 and J is TRBJ2-7; TRBD2 matches at 9 bases. From germline, CDR1 is SQVTM and CDR2 ANQGSEA. This CDR3 region has 13 residues. The V and J ends lost 5 bases and 5 bases, in that order; junction bases with no gene match: 7. Written as DNA, the CDR3 is TGCAGCGTTAGGCGGGAGGGTTTGGACGAGCAGTACTTC. Translated: CSVRREGLDEQYF.

This clonotype was detected a few times. The rearrangement joins TRBV5-4 to TRBJ2-3; tentatively, D is TRBD2 (6 bases). The length of the CDR3 is 16 residues. The V gene lost 7 bases and the J gene lost 2 bases, with 20 bases spanning the gap. The germline V gene encodes CDR1 SGHNT and CDR2 YYREEE (reference sequence). CDR3 amino acids: CASSPRASETTDTQYF. CDR3 bases: TGTGCCAGCTCCCCCCGGGCTAGCGAGACCACAGATACGCAGTATTTT.